Included here is one T cell receptor (beta chain) sequence, with context. Time point in this sample: pretreatment peripheral blood. The source of the sample is a study of PD-L1 blockade in urothelial cancer. Profiled with immunoSEQ multiplex PCR; TCRdb holds only in-frame clones, not every one. Of 48,000 or so clones in the sample, roughly 87% were seen once. The V gene's germline CDR1 is MRHNA and CDR2 SNTAGT. V lost 3 bases to trimming and J lost 10 bases; unmatched junction nucleotides: 9. This CDR3 has 15 amino acids. This chain links TRBV6-4 with TRBJ2-1; 10 bases fit TRBD2. The source material was PBMCs, sampled around atezolizumab (anti-PD-L1) treatment. The TCR sequence derives from a woman between 55 and 75 years old with urothelial cancer. The CDR3 loop is CASSEYPSGGPEQFF. The CDR3 bases are TGTGCCAGCAGTGAATATCCTAGCGGGGGCCCCGAGCAGTTCTTC.